A single sample is the source of the 5 T cell receptor beta chains below, sequenced in a study of blood T cells in healthy people across ages. Sample-barcoded 5' priming and a J-beta primer mix drove a second PCR of 7 to 11 cycles. One entry per CDR3 protein, called by TCRdb with MiXCR from the 5' RACE reads. The sample has over 1,200,000 distinct CDR3 sequences; approximately 59% are singletons. Sequencing used blood. The receptors were sampled from a man in his late teens or twenties in good health.

The rearrangement joins TRBV29-1 to TRBJ2-3; 11 positions match TRBD2. V gave up 3 bases and J gave up 0 bases; unmatched junction bases: 14. Germline V lookup: CDR1 SQVTM, CDR2 ANQGSEA. The CDR3 runs 19 residues. The CDR3 protein is CSVEGGGSGRVWSTDTQYF. The DNA for the CDR3 is TGCAGCGTTGAGGGTGGAGGTAGCGGGAGGGTGTGGAGCACAGATACGCAGTATTTT.

The chain combines TRBV4-1 with TRBJ1-1, with D perhaps matching TRBD1 (5 bases). The V and J ends lost 2 bases and 5 bases respectively, with 18 bases between them. CDR3 length: 16 amino acids. The germline V gene encodes CDR1 MGHRA and CDR2 YSYEKL. The CDR3 loop is CASSQILQVPRTEAFF. CDR3 sequence (DNA): TGCGCCAGCAGCCAAATCCTACAGGTGCCGAGGACTGAAGCTTTCTTT.

This clonotype has just a few counts. This chain connects TRBV4-3 to TRBJ1-4, with D unresolved. The CDR3 length is 12 residues. Germline assignment: CDR1 LGHNA and CDR2 YSLEER. Trimming removed 4 bases at V and 8 bases at J, with 8 bases between. CDR3 amino acids: CASSRFREKLFF. The CDR3 nucleotides are TGCGCCAGCAGCCGCTTTAGAGAAAAACTGTTTTTT.

The chain carries TRBV4-2 and TRBJ2-5; 7 bases are shared with TRBD2. Germline lookup yields CDR1 LGHNA and CDR2 YNFKEQ. Trimming took 1 base from V and 11 from J; bases not matched to a gene: 13. This CDR3 comprises 15 residues. The CDR3 bases are TGTGCCAGCAGCCAAGGTGTCGGGAGGAGTGTAGAGCAGTACTTC. Its protein is CASSQGVGRSVEQYF.

In the case of this clonotype: At one end the junction does not follow the germline gene, possibly because of a read error. This chain connects TRBV25-1 to TRBJ1-1; TRBD1 aligns across 7 bases. The CDR3 is 14 residues long. CDR1 is MGHDK and CDR2 is SYGVNS in the germline V gene. CDR3 region: CASDREGGNTEPFF. CDR3 nucleotide sequence: TGTGCCAGCGACAGGGAGGGCGGTAACACTGAACCTTTCTTT.